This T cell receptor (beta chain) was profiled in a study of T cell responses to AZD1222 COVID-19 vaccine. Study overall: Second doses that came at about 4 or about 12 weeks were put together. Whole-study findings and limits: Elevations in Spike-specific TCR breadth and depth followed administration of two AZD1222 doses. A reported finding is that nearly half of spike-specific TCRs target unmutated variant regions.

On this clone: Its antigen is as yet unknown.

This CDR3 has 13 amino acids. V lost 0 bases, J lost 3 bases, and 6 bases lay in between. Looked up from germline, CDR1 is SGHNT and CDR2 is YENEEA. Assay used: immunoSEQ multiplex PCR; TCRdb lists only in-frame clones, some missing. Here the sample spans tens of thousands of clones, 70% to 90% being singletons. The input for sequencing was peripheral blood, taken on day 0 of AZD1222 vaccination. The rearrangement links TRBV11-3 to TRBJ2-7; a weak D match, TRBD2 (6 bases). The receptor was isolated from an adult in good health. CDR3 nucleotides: TGTGCCAGCAGCTTAGACGGGGGCTACGAGCAGTACTTC. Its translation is CASSLDGGYEQYF.